A selection of T cell receptor beta chains follows, all from one sample in a study of T cells after yellow fever vaccination. From the 5' RACE reads, TCRdb called clonotypes with MiXCR, one entry per CDR3 protein. Among around 4,800 distinct CDR3 sequences, 7.6% were seen once, and the ten largest hold roughly 1.5%. The sample consisted of PBMCs, either bulk or a sorted T-cell subset (CD4+, CD8+, memory, or dextramer-sorted; not recorded which), taken 15 days after the yellow fever booster vaccination. Receptors originate from a man aged 25 to 40 who received the YFV17D yellow fever vaccine. The CDR3 runs from the conserved cysteine through the conserved F or W.

j_gene | v_gene | CDR3aa
TRBJ2-2 | TRBV20-1 | CSAKIISGPNTGELFF
TRBJ2-1 | TRBV10-1 | CASSESSGLDTVEQFF
TRBJ2-2 | TRBV27 | CASSGASGRAPGELFF
TRBJ2-5 | TRBV3-1 | CASSRGALKKETQYF
TRBJ2-3 | TRBV4-1 | CASSQDSPGDTQYF
TRBJ2-7 | TRBV18 | CASSLGQGYEQYF
TRBJ2-1 | TRBV20-1 | CSARARPPGPYNEQFF
TRBJ2-2 | TRBV7-3 | CASSSGLPGELFF
TRBJ1-1 | TRBV5-1 | CASSGDANTEAFF
TRBJ1-2 | TRBV5-1 | CASRFGQGPGTDGYTF
TRBJ1-1 | TRBV20-1 | CSSFEVEAFF
TRBJ2-2 | TRBV5-4 | CASSLAGTSSRGELFF
TRBJ1-6 | TRBV7-2 | CASSLVAGWDSPLHF
TRBJ1-5 | TRBV6-2/TRBV6-3 | CASRPTPRWGSNQPQHF
TRBJ2-5 | TRBV6-5 | CASSWAGGRWGETQYF
TRBJ2-1 | TRBV15 | CATSRERDRRYEQFF
TRBJ2-7 | TRBV3-1 | CASKDGRTIGEQYF
TRBJ2-7 | TRBV28 | CASRPPGPYEQYF
TRBJ1-2 | TRBV29-1 | CSAATGSDYGYTF
TRBJ1-6 | TRBV5-1 | CASSLQGGNSPLHF
TRBJ2-7 | TRBV7-2 | CASNPTSGSYEQYF
TRBJ2-1 | TRBV29-1 | CSVVVGNGEQFF
TRBJ2-3 | TRBV12-3/TRBV12-4 | CTSTTSGRGVIGTDTQYF
TRBJ2-7 | TRBV20-1 | CSARADRGLYEQYF